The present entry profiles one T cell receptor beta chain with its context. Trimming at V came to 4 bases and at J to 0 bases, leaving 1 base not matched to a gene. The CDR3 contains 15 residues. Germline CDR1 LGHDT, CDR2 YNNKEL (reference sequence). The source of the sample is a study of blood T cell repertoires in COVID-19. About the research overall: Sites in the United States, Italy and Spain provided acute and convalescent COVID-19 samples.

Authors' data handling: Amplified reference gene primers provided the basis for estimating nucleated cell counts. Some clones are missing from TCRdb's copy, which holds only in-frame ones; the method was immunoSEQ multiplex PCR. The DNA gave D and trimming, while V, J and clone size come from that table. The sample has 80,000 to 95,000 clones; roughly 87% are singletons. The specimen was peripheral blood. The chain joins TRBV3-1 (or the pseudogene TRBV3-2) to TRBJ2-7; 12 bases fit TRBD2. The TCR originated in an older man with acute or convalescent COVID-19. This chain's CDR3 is CASSRTSGVSYEQYF. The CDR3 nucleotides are TGTGCCAGCAGCCGGACTAGCGGGGTCTCCTACGAGCAGTACTTC.